A single sample gave rise to the 27 T cell receptor beta chains below, sequenced in a study of T cell responses to AZD1222 COVID-19 vaccine. Measured with immunoSEQ multiplex PCR; TCRdb has only the in-frame clones, and not every one. The sample holds 100,000 to 150,000 clones, about nine tenths seen once. The sequencing here drew on peripheral blood, taken 28 days after the second AZD1222 dose. These receptor sequences come from an adult who received the AZD1222 COVID-19 vaccine.

DNA of the CDR3: TGTGCCAGCAGTGGAGGGCGGTGGGACGAGCAGTACTTC. Residues: CASSGGRWDEQYF. This sequence joins TRBV25-1 and TRBJ2-7, with a weak D call TRBD2 (5 bases). The CDR3 spans 13 residues. Germline V gene data show CDR1 as MGHDK and CDR2 as SYGVNS. The V end was cut by 4 bases, the J end by 5 bases, with 12 bases between.

This sequence joins TRBV19 and TRBJ1-1; 10 nucleotides line up with TRBD1. The J segment lost 0 bases and the V segment lost 7 bases, leaving 8 bases of the junction unmatched. Looked up from germline, CDR1 is LNHDA and CDR2 is SQIVND (reference sequence). CDR3 length: 16 amino acids. CDR3 coding DNA: TGTGCCAGTAAACCGGGACAGGGGAATGTGAACACTGAAGCTTTCTTT. This gives the protein CASKPGQGNVNTEAFF.

Here the CDR3 reads CASTEGATNEKLFF. CDR3 coding DNA: TGCGCCAGCACGGAGGGGGCAACTAATGAAAAACTGTTTTTT. The V and J genes are TRBV5-1 and TRBJ1-4, with D possibly matching TRBD1 (6 bases). The ends were cut back, 6 bases at V and 0 bases at J, with 9 bases in the middle. CDR1 is SGHRS, CDR2 YFSETQ, per germline. This CDR3 has 14 amino acids. Looking up the rest from reference TRBV5-1 and TRBJ1-4 gives the full variable domain: KAGVTQTPRYLIKTRGQQVTLSCSPISGHRSVSWYQQTPGQGLQFLFEYFSETQRNKGNFPGRFSGRQFSNSRSEMNVSTLELGDSALYLCASTEGATNEKLFFGSGTQLSVL.

CDR3 DNA: TGTGCCAGCAGCCTAGTTTTCTTT. Its protein is CASSLVFF. V gene TRBV5-6 combines with J gene TRBJ1-1, with D uncertain. The germline CDR1 and CDR2 sequences are SGHDT and YYEEEE. V was shortened by 4 bases and J by 13 bases, with 5 bases between the two germline ends. The CDR3 is 8 amino acids.

The chain is built from TRBV9 and TRBJ1-1; a possible D gene is TRBD1 (5 bases). Germline loops: CDR1 SGDLS, CDR2 YYNGEE. Trimming removed 3 bases from V and 0 bases from J, with 9 bases in between. CDR3 length: 14 amino acids. CDR3 protein: CASSGQTMNTEAFF. CDR3 in DNA: TGTGCCAGCAGCGGACAGACGATGAACACTGAAGCTTTCTTT.

The rearrangement joins TRBV9 to TRBJ1-6; D is perhaps TRBD1 (5 bases). Between the trimmed V and J ends, which lost 0 bases and 16 bases, there was a span of 11 bases. Germline V CDR1 and CDR2: SGDLS, YYNGEE. The CDR3 consists of 12 residues. The CDR3 region has the DNA TGTGCCAGCAGCGTAGTGGGACGGGGACTCCACTTT. Its translation: CASSVVGRGLHF. The full variable domain, its missing parts supplied by reference TRBV9 and TRBJ1-6, is DSGVTQTPKHLITATGQRVTLRCSPRSGDLSVYWYQQSLDQGLQFLIQYYNGEERAKGNILERFSAQQFPDLHSELNLSSLELGDSALYFCASSVVGRGLHFGNGTRLTVT.

This clone was detected once. The V and J genes are TRBV15 and TRBJ1-5, with a weak D call TRBD1 (6 bases). Germline CDR1 and CDR2: LNHNV and YYDKDF (reference sequence). V dropped 4 bases and J dropped 4 bases, with 17 bases sitting between them. The CDR3 consists of 16 residues. The CDR3 protein is CATSKVYRAHNQPQHF. In nucleotides, the CDR3 is TGTGCCACCAGCAAGGTATACAGGGCTCATAATCAGCCCCAGCATTTT.

V is TRBV2 and J is TRBJ1-2, with D unresolved. V was shortened by 5 bases and J by 0 bases, with 4 bases between the two germline ends. CDR3 length: 12 residues. The germline V gene encodes CDR1 SNHLY and CDR2 FYNNEI. CDR3 amino acids: CASSSTNYGYTF. The CDR3 coding sequence is TGTGCCAGCAGTTCCACTAACTATGGCTACACCTTC.

This clone was picked up one time. V usage is TRBV4-2 and J usage is TRBJ2-1; unclear D gene. V was cut by 1 base and J by 7 bases, with 11 bases left in between. This CDR3 has 14 amino acids. CDR1 is LGHNA and CDR2 is YNFKEQ in the germline V gene. Here the CDR3 DNA reads TGTGCCAGCAGCCAAGCGGGCACCCTGAATGAGCAGTTCTTC. Its protein product is CASSQAGTLNEQFF.

This rearrangement joins TRBV30 to TRBJ1-4, with D unclear. Germline loops: CDR1 GTSNPN, CDR2 SVGIG (reference sequence). The germline V and J ends were trimmed by 4 bases and 8 bases, with 14 bases remaining between them. The CDR3 is made up of 13 amino acids. CDR3 sequence (DNA): TGTGCCTGGAAATGGACCACCCAGGAAAAACTGTTTTTT. Translated, it gives CAWKWTTQEKLFF.

This chain uses TRBV19 with TRBJ2-1; 11 bases fit TRBD2. The CDR3 totals 17 residues. The V gene's germline CDR1 is LNHDA and CDR2 SQIVND (reference sequence). The trim removed 1 base at V and 0 bases at J, leaving 2 bases unmatched. CDR3 DNA sequence: TGTGCCAGTAGTATAGCTCTAGCGGGGGGCTCCTACAATGAGCAGTTCTTC. Translation gives CASSIALAGGSYNEQFF.

The rearrangement uses TRBV18 and TRBJ2-2; D call uncertain. This CDR3 comprises 13 residues. Germline V CDR1 and CDR2: KGHSH, LQKENI. Deletions cut 1 base from V and 1 base from J, with 1 base between. The CDR3 loop is CASSPQNTGELFF. CDR3 DNA sequence: TGTGCCAGCTCACCACAGAACACCGGGGAGCTGTTTTTT.

This chain uses TRBV14 with TRBJ2-5; TRBD2 aligns across 8 bases. V gave up 5 bases and J gave up 2 bases; unmatched junction bases: 13. CDR3 size: 17 residues. The germline CDR1 and CDR2 sequences are SGHDN and FVKESK. This chain's CDR3 is CASSEEKLAVFQETQYF. As DNA, the CDR3 is TGTGCCAGCAGCGAGGAAAAACTAGCGGTGTTTCAAGAGACCCAGTACTTC.

V usage is TRBV3-1 (or the pseudogene TRBV3-2) and J usage is TRBJ2-3, with 8 positions matching TRBD2. V lost 1 base, J lost 11 bases, and 5 bases stayed unmatched. The CDR3 runs to 13 residues. CDR1 and CDR2 (germline): LGHDT, YNNKEL (reference sequence). The CDR3 DNA sequence: TGTGCCAGCAGCCAAGCATGGGCGGGAGGGCAGTATTTT. It translates to CASSQAWAGGQYF.

This rearrangement joins TRBV7-2 to TRBJ1-5; a weak D match, TRBD1 (5 bases). CDR1 is SGHTA, CDR2 FQGNSA, per germline. Trimming removed 5 bases at V and 0 bases at J, with 17 bases between. The CDR3 runs 17 residues. The CDR3 DNA reads TGTGCCAGCAGCCCGATGGGGCTGCAATATAGCAATCAGCCCCAGCATTTT. Its translation: CASSPMGLQYSNQPQHF. Looking up the rest from reference TRBV7-2 and TRBJ1-5 gives the full variable domain: GAGVSQSPSNKVTEKGKDVELRCDPISGHTALYWYRQSLGQGLEFLIYFQGNSAPDKSGLPSDRFSAERTGGSVSTLTIQRTQQEDSAVYLCASSPMGLQYSNQPQHFGDGTRLSIL.

The rearrangement joins TRBV28 to TRBJ1-1; unclear D gene. This CDR3 region has 11 residues. Germline V lookup: CDR1 MDHEN, CDR2 SYDVKM. Between the trimmed V and J ends, which lost 5 bases and 7 bases, there was a span of 8 bases. The CDR3 loop is CASSRSDEAFF. The CDR3 DNA reads TGTGCCAGCAGTCGATCAGATGAAGCTTTCTTT. Looking up the rest from reference TRBV28 and TRBJ1-1 gives the full variable domain: DVKVTQSSRYLVKRTGEKVFLECVQDMDHENMFWYRQDPGLGLRLIYFSYDVKMKEKGDIPEGYSVSREKKERFSLILESASTNQTSMYLCASSRSDEAFFGQGTRLTVV.

V and J are TRBV23-1 and TRBJ2-2; no clear D gene. TRBV23-1 is an ORF for which the function is uncertain. Trimming took off 0 bases at V and 6 bases at J, with 14 bases between the two ends. This CDR3 comprises 16 residues. The CDR3 is CASSQSISNGSGELFF. Written as DNA, the CDR3 is TGCGCCAGCAGTCAATCGATCTCAAATGGTTCCGGGGAGCTGTTTTTT.

This chain connects TRBV19 to TRBJ1-5, with 7 bases matching TRBD1. Germline trimming cut 4 bases from V and 3 bases from J; bases unmatched to any gene: 6. The CDR3 has 15 residues. The germline V gene has CDR1 LNHDA and CDR2 SQIVND (reference sequence). The CDR3 DNA reads as TGTGCCAGTAGTAAAGGACAGGCCGCCAATCAGCCCCAGCATTTT. It encodes CASSKGQAANQPQHF. Together with reference TRBV19 and TRBJ1-5, the CDR3 gives the full variable domain: DGGITQSPKYLFRKEGQNVTLSCEQNLNHDAMYWYRQDPGQGLRLIYYSQIVNDFQKGDIAEGYSVSREKKESFPLTVTSAQKNPTAFYLCASSKGQAANQPQHFGDGTRLSIL.

J is TRBJ1-4 and V is TRBV28; D might be TRBD1 (6 bases). Germline V gene data show CDR1 as MDHEN and CDR2 as SYDVKM. This CDR3 is 15 amino acids long. V lost 7 bases and J lost 5, with 17 bases in between. The CDR3 DNA follows: TGTGCCAGCACCCTCTCAGGGGCCATCAATGAAAAACTGTTTTTT. Translating gives CASTLSGAINEKLFF. Full variable domain (remainder filled in from reference TRBV28 and TRBJ1-4): DVKVTQSSRYLVKRTGEKVFLECVQDMDHENMFWYRQDPGLGLRLIYFSYDVKMKEKGDIPEGYSVSREKKERFSLILESASTNQTSMYLCASTLSGAINEKLFFGSGTQLSVL.

The chain recombines TRBV11-2 with TRBJ2-3; no reliable D call. CDR1 and CDR2 (germline): SGHAT, FQNNGV. The V and J ends lost 7 bases and 1 base respectively, with 3 bases between them. This CDR3 spans 11 amino acids. CDR3 region: CASMGTDTQYF. The CDR3 DNA reads TGTGCCAGCATGGGCACAGATACGCAGTATTTT.

This CDR3 reads CASSQDRTGGWETQYF. The CDR3 bases are TGTGCCAGCAGCCAAGATAGGACAGGGGGCTGGGAGACCCAGTACTTC. The chain joins TRBV3-1 (or the pseudogene TRBV3-2) to TRBJ2-5; 11 bases align to TRBD1. V gave up 0 bases and J gave up 5 bases; unmatched junction bases: 5. The CDR3 runs to 16 residues. Germline V gives CDR1 LGHDT, CDR2 YNNKEL (reference sequence).

This chain uses TRBV5-1 with TRBJ2-7; D gene uncertain. The germline V gene encodes CDR1 SGHRS and CDR2 YFSETQ. V shed 4 bases and J shed 7 bases, with 12 bases lying between them. The CDR3 has 12 residues. CDR3 protein: CASSAGFLEQYF. DNA of the CDR3: TGCGCCAGCAGCGCCGGATTTCTGGAGCAGTACTTC.

The chain links TRBV11-2 to TRBJ1-1, with D perhaps TRBD1 (6 bases). This CDR3 comprises 13 residues. Per germline, CDR1 SGHAT and CDR2 FQNNGV. Trimming took off 0 bases at V and 6 bases at J, with 8 bases between the two ends. The CDR3 is CASSLEQGSEAFF. CDR3 DNA: TGTGCCAGCAGCTTAGAACAGGGTTCTGAAGCTTTCTTT.

This rearrangement joins TRBV11-2 to TRBJ1-3, with 8 nucleotides matching TRBD1. Germline V gene lookup returns CDR1 SGHAT and CDR2 FQNNGV. With 3 bases clipped from V and 9 bases from J, the junction kept 10 bases outside the gene matches. CDR3 length: 15 residues. CDR3 nucleotide sequence: TGTGCCAGCAGCTTGGGACAGGTCGCCCGAGGCACCATATATTTT. This codes for CASSLGQVARGTIYF.

The chain carries TRBV6-5 and TRBJ1-4; D remains unclear. The CDR3 runs 13 residues. Germline V CDR1 and CDR2: MNHEY, SVGAGI. Trimming stripped 6 bases from V and 7 bases from J, with 12 bases between. The CDR3 DNA is TGTGCCAGCAGGGACCATGGCGGTGAAAAACTGTTTTTT. Amino acid sequence: CASRDHGGEKLFF.

The V call is TRBV28, the J call TRBJ1-2, with a possible D match to TRBD1 (5 bases). Germline V CDR1 and CDR2: MDHEN, SYDVKM. V lost 8 bases and J 4 bases, leaving 17 bases between the germline ends. This CDR3 comprises 14 residues. In nucleotides, the CDR3 is TGTGCCAGCGGGCAGGGCCCTACCGTCTATGGCTACACCTTC. It specifies CASGQGPTVYGYTF.

Comment on this clone: The sample contains more than one DNA sequence encoding this CDR3. The genes are TRBV5-1 and TRBJ2-3; D gene unclear. V dropped 0 bases and J dropped 2 bases, with 13 bases sitting between them. The CDR3 sequence is 16 residues long. CDR1 SGHRS and CDR2 YFSETQ come from the germline V gene. This CDR3 is CASSLGSTAITDTQYF. In nucleotides, the CDR3 is TGCGCCAGCAGCTTGGGCTCTACAGCTATCACAGATACGCAGTATTTT.